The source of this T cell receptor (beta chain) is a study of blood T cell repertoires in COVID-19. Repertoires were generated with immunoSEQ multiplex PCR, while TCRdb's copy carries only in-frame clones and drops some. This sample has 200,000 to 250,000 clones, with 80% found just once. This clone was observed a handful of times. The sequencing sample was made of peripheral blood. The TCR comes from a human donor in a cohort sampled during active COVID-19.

The DNA for the CDR3 is TGTGCCAGCAGTTTAAGGGCAGGGGGCAACTATGGCTACACCTTC. It codes for CASSLRAGGNYGYTF. The rearrangement joins TRBV28 to TRBJ1-2; 8 nucleotides match TRBD1. Germline CDR1 MDHEN, CDR2 SYDVKM. The length of the CDR3 is 15 residues. V lost 2 bases to trimming and J lost 2 bases; unmatched junction nucleotides: 4.